This entry is about one T cell receptor (beta chain). V was clipped by 5 bases and J by 5 bases; unmatched bases: 11. The CDR3 has 16 residues. From germline, CDR1 is SQVTM and CDR2 ANQGSEA. The repertoire was sequenced with immunoSEQ multiplex PCR; TCRdb's copy has only in-frame clones and lacks some. The table records some 120,000 clones, over 85% of them present only once. The data were taken from a study of control samples from healthy donors and cancer patients. V is TRBV29-1 and J is TRBJ2-2; the match to TRBD2 covers 10 bases. The sample was blood. This clonotype was sampled from a man under 40 in good health. The CDR3: CSVQKSGGARTGELFF. CDR3 nucleotide sequence: TGCAGCGTTCAGAAAAGCGGGGGGGCTAGAACCGGGGAGCTGTTTTTT.